The 14 T cell receptor beta chains in this list originate from one sample, sequenced in a study of cytomegalovirus exposure and HLA in healthy donors. PCR involved 60 Vbeta and 13 Jbeta primers. The assay was immunoSEQ multiplex PCR, and TCRdb's table has in-frame clones only and misses some. The top ten hold roughly 0.82% of the sample, which has approximately 110,000 clones, roughly 68% seen once. Sequencing input: PBMCs. The receptors were sampled from a woman under 40 in good health and CMV-seronegative.

This chain uses TRBV7-2 with TRBJ1-5; D remains ambiguous. V was pared by 2 bases and J by 4 bases, with 6 bases between. Looked up from germline, CDR1 is SGHTA and CDR2 is FQGNSA. The CDR3 contains 13 residues. The CDR3 is CASSLPGNQPQHF. CDR3 nucleotide sequence: TGTGCCAGCAGCTTACCGGGAAATCAGCCCCAGCATTTT.

The chain carries TRBV20-1 and TRBJ2-3; D remains unclear. Germline loops: CDR1 DFQATT, CDR2 SNEGSKA (reference sequence). V gave up 4 bases and J gave up 4 bases, with 6 bases separating them. The CDR3 consists of 11 residues. This chain's CDR3 is CSATSSDTQYF. Here the CDR3 DNA reads TGCAGTGCTACGTCGTCAGATACGCAGTATTTT.

The chain recombines TRBV7-9 with TRBJ2-7, with a weak D call TRBD2 (6 bases). The CDR3 consists of 12 residues. V lost 2 bases, J lost 6 bases, and 8 bases lay in between. CDR1 and CDR2 from the germline V gene are SEHNR and FQNEAQ (reference sequence). CDR3 sequence (DNA): TGTGCCAGCAGCTTAAACGGGGGCGAGCAGTACTTC. Translated: CASSLNGGEQYF.

The CDR3 loop is CASSLYGGANVLTF. The CDR3 region has the DNA TGCGCCAGCAGCTTGTACGGTGGGGCCAACGTCCTGACTTTC. This chain connects TRBV5-1 to TRBJ2-6; no clear D gene. With 1 base removed from V and 3 bases from J, the gap between germline ends came to 5 bases. Per germline, CDR1 SGHRS and CDR2 YFSETQ. This CDR3 contains 14 residues.

The chain links TRBV7-6 to TRBJ1-1, with D uncertain. With 5 bases removed from V and 1 base from J, the gap between germline ends came to 14 bases. The CDR3 sequence is 15 residues long. Germline V gene data show CDR1 as SGHVS and CDR2 as FNYEAQ. This CDR3 reads CASSETLTRNTEAFF. In nucleotides, the CDR3 is TGTGCCAGCAGCGAAACACTAACGCGGAACACTGAAGCTTTCTTT.

This chain links TRBV2 with TRBJ1-1; D is unresolved. The CDR3 runs to 12 residues. V was pared by 10 bases and J by 4 bases, with 13 bases between. Germline CDR1 reads SNHLY; CDR2 reads FYNNEI. CDR3 sequence reads: CANGVTGTEAFF. CDR3 in DNA: TGTGCCAACGGGGTTACGGGCACTGAAGCTTTCTTT.

CDR3 protein: CASSNYGDSGNTIYF. CDR3 DNA: TGTGCCAGCAGCAATTACGGGGACTCTGGAAACACCATATATTTT. The chain employs TRBV7-8 and TRBJ1-3; D not certain. Trimming took off 5 bases at V and 0 bases at J, with 11 bases between the two ends. The germline gives CDR1 SGHVS, CDR2 FQNEAQ. The CDR3 covers 15 residues.

The chain couples TRBV6-5 to TRBJ2-2, with 7 bases identical to TRBD2. The V and J ends lost 0 bases and 4 bases, in that order; junction bases with no gene match: 5. CDR3 size: 16 residues. Per the germline V gene, CDR1 is MNHEY and CDR2 is SVGAGI. The CDR3 is CASSYSSGGGTGELFF. The CDR3 nucleotides are TGTGCCAGCAGTTACTCGTCGGGGGGAGGCACCGGGGAGCTGTTTTTT.

The chain recombines TRBV30 with TRBJ1-3, with D unclear. The CDR3 contains 13 residues. V lost 5 bases, J lost 5 bases, and 13 bases lay in between. Germline V gives CDR1 GTSNPN, CDR2 SVGIG (reference sequence). The CDR3 sequence is CAWARAARNTIYF. The CDR3 region has the DNA TGTGCCTGGGCGCGGGCAGCGCGAAACACCATATATTTT.

This clone has just one count. The chain carries TRBV7-2 and TRBJ2-3; TRBD2 matches at 8 bases. This CDR3 region has 16 residues. Germline V gene data show CDR1 as SGHTA and CDR2 as FQGNSA. V shed 0 bases, J shed 2 bases, and the junction held 4 bases outside the gene matches. The CDR3 sequence: CASSLAPGGNTDTQYF. In nucleotides, the CDR3 is TGTGCCAGCAGCTTAGCCCCGGGAGGGAACACAGATACGCAGTATTTT.

A few counts support this clone. The CDR3 loop is CATSRALGEAGETQYF. CDR3 sequence (DNA): TGTGCCACCAGCAGAGCACTGGGGGAGGCGGGAGAGACCCAGTACTTC. The rearrangement uses TRBV15 and TRBJ2-5; perhaps TRBD2 as D (6 bases). The CDR3 totals 16 residues. Between the trimmed V and J ends, which lost 1 base and 4 bases, there was a span of 16 bases. Germline V CDR1 and CDR2: LNHNV, YYDKDF (reference sequence).

There are a few counts of this clone. The gene calls are TRBV5-1 and TRBJ2-2; D is uncertain. Germline V gene lookup returns CDR1 SGHRS and CDR2 YFSETQ. The CDR3 runs 11 residues. Trimming removed 4 bases at V and 5 bases at J, with 3 bases between. The CDR3 protein is CASSQTGELFF. The CDR3 coding sequence is TGCGCCAGCAGCCAAACCGGGGAGCTGTTTTTT.

The chain is built from TRBV29-1 and TRBJ1-5; TRBD1 agrees at 8 bases. V shed 7 bases and J 5 bases; nucleotides not matched to a gene: 4. This CDR3 comprises 12 residues. Germline CDR1 is SQVTM and CDR2 is ANQGSEA. CDR3 loop: CSAATGDQPQHF. The DNA for the CDR3 is TGCAGCGCCGCGACAGGGGATCAGCCCCAGCATTTT.

This clone was seen more than once but under ten times. V and J are TRBV5-1 and TRBJ1-2; TRBD1 matches 7 bases. Per the germline V gene, CDR1 is SGHRS and CDR2 is YFSETQ. Trimming cost V 3 bases and J 6 bases; bases outside gene matches: 8. The CDR3 totals 14 residues. The CDR3 DNA reads as TGCGCCAGCAGCTCGGGACAGCCCAAAGATGGCTACACCTTC. Encoded protein: CASSSGQPKDGYTF.